This TCR beta chain was identified in a study of blood T cell repertoires in COVID-19. Germline V gene lookup returns CDR1 MRHNA and CDR2 SNTAGT. This CDR3 has 16 residues. V was pared by 0 bases and J by 6 bases, with 15 bases between. Original analysis: Estimation of nucleated cell counts was performed using reference gene primer amplification. Libraries were prepared by immunoSEQ multiplex PCR; TCRdb keeps only in-frame clonotypes and omits some of them. The V and J calls and clone size were taken over from that table, and D and trimming were inferred from the DNA. The repertoire holds 650,000 to 800,000 clones, with around 89% as singletons.

The rearrangement links TRBV6-4 to TRBJ2-1; a weak D match, TRBD2 (7 bases). The material sequenced was peripheral blood. This sequence originates from a woman under 30 with acute or convalescent COVID-19. This CDR3 is CASSDSGRGASNEQFF. In DNA, the CDR3 is TGTGCCAGCAGTGACTCGGGACGGGGGGCCTCCAATGAGCAGTTCTTC.